This T cell receptor (beta chain) originates from a study of control samples from healthy donors and cancer patients. V was pared by 1 base and J by 12 bases, with 1 base of the junction left unmatched. The germline gives CDR1 LNHNV, CDR2 YYDKDF (reference sequence). The CDR3 runs to 12 residues. Some clones are missing from TCRdb's copy, which holds only in-frame ones; the method was immunoSEQ multiplex PCR. This table holds roughly 130,000 clones, roughly nine tenths found once. The sequenced sample was blood. The sequence was obtained from a woman aged 25 to 39 in good health. The gene calls are TRBV15 and TRBJ2-1; TRBD1 aligns across 9 bases. The CDR3 loop is CATSRAGQGQFF. DNA for the CDR3: TGTGCCACCAGCAGAGCGGGACAGGGGCAGTTCTTC. Supplemented by reference TRBV15 and TRBJ2-1, the full variable domain reads DAMVIQNPRYQVTQFGKPVTLSCSQTLNHNVMYWYQQKSSQAPKLLFHYYDKDFNNEADTPDNFQSRRPNTSFCFLDIRSPGLGDTAMYLCATSRAGQGQFFGPGTRLTVL.